The 14 T cell receptor beta chains given below trace back to one sample, sequenced in a study of cytomegalovirus exposure and HLA in healthy donors. PCR employed 60 Vbeta and 13 Jbeta primers. Assay: immunoSEQ multiplex PCR; the TCRdb copy retains only in-frame clones and omits some. The data hold almost 80,000 clones, with about two thirds observed a single time. Sequenced: PBMCs. Receptor source: a woman in her forties or fifties in good health and CMV-seropositive.

This rearrangement joins TRBV28 to TRBJ1-2, with D possibly matching TRBD1 (6 bases). V was clipped by 5 bases and J by 0 bases, with 16 bases between them. The V gene's germline CDR1 is MDHEN and CDR2 SYDVKM. The CDR3 loop spans 16 amino acids. DNA for the CDR3: TGTGCCAGCAGTATAAGACAGGACGGCACTAACTATGGCTACACCTTC. Encoded protein: CASSIRQDGTNYGYTF.

The count of this clone is one. This chain uses TRBV27 with TRBJ2-5; 7 positions agree with TRBD1. Losses at the gene ends were 2 bases for V and 2 bases for J; bases not matched to a gene: 5. The CDR3 runs to 15 residues. Per germline, CDR1 MNHEY and CDR2 SMNVEV (reference sequence). This chain's CDR3 is CASSLEGASQETQYF. The CDR3 DNA is TGTGCCAGCAGTTTAGAGGGGGCCAGTCAAGAGACCCAGTACTTC.

The V gene is TRBV7-3, the J gene TRBJ2-1; TRBD1 agrees at 11 bases. Germline loops: CDR1 SGHTA, CDR2 FQGTGA. With V trimmed by 3 bases and J by 6 bases, 1 base remained unmatched. The CDR3 totals 14 residues. CDR3 in amino acids: CASSLGTGGNEQFF. The CDR3 region has the DNA TGTGCCAGCAGCTTGGGGACAGGGGGCAATGAGCAGTTCTTC.

This clone was seen a few times. The chain is built from TRBV19 and TRBJ1-1; D is perhaps TRBD1 (5 bases). The CDR3 length is 14 residues. Trimming stripped 3 bases from V and 0 bases from J, with 8 bases between. The germline gives CDR1 LNHDA, CDR2 SQIVND (reference sequence). The CDR3 nucleotides are TGTGCCAGTAGTATCGGGGGAATGAACACTGAAGCTTTCTTT. It is translated as CASSIGGMNTEAFF.

This clone was found a few times. The gene calls are TRBV5-1 and TRBJ2-6; 7 bases align to TRBD2. The V segment lost 0 bases and the J segment 3 bases; nucleotides outside the gene matches: 9. CDR1 is SGHRS, CDR2 YFSETQ, per germline. The CDR3 runs to 18 residues. The CDR3 is CASSLEGGWVFGANVLTF. The CDR3 DNA reads as TGCGCCAGCAGCTTGGAGGGAGGGTGGGTTTTTGGGGCCAACGTCCTGACTTTC.

This clone was seen a handful of times. The chain links TRBV6-5 to TRBJ1-1; a possible D gene is TRBD1 (6 bases). V shed 2 bases and J shed 5 bases, with 18 bases lying between them. The V gene's germline CDR1 is MNHEY and CDR2 SVGAGI. The CDR3 extends over 16 amino acids. In DNA form, the CDR3 reads TGTGCCAGCAGTTACAGTCAGGGGTTCTCGGGGACTGAAGCTTTCTTT. It translates to CASSYSQGFSGTEAFF.

This clone was picked up a small number of times. This sequence joins TRBV6-1 and TRBJ1-5; weak D call: TRBD1 (5 bases). The ends were cut back, 2 bases at V and 0 bases at J, with 17 bases in the middle. CDR3 size: 18 residues. The V gene's germline CDR1 is MNHNS and CDR2 SASEGT. As DNA, the CDR3 is TGTGCCAGCAGTGAACCCCCCCGCAGGGCCGATAGCAATCAGCCCCAGCATTTT. It codes for CASSEPPRRADSNQPQHF.

The V call is TRBV19, the J call TRBJ1-1; D not resolved. The V end lost 7 bases, the J end lost 1 base, and 7 bases lay between the germline ends. There are 12 residues in the CDR3. Germline loops: CDR1 LNHDA, CDR2 SQIVND (reference sequence). The CDR3 region is CASKTANTEAFF. CDR3 DNA: TGTGCCAGTAAAACAGCGAACACTGAAGCTTTCTTT.

This clone was seen more than once but under ten times. This rearrangement joins TRBV5-4 to TRBJ2-5, with D tentatively TRBD1 (6 bases). V lost 0 bases and J 5 bases, leaving 8 bases between the germline ends. The germline V gene has CDR1 SGHNT and CDR2 YYREEE (reference sequence). CDR3 length: 13 residues. The CDR3 nucleotides are TGTGCCAGCAGCTTGGAGGGGGACGAGACCCAGTACTTC. It yields the protein CASSLEGDETQYF.

The chain has TRBV9 and TRBJ2-5, with 12 bases lining up with TRBD2. CDR1 and CDR2 from the germline V gene are SGDLS and YYNGEE. With V trimmed by 0 bases and J by 5 bases, 5 bases remained unmatched. The CDR3 is 16 amino acids. The CDR3 region has the DNA TGTGCCAGCAGCGTAGGCGGGACTAGCGGGCTGGAGACCCAGTACTTC. It translates to CASSVGGTSGLETQYF. Based on the CDR3 plus reference TRBV9 and TRBJ2-5, the full variable domain is DSGVTQTPKHLITATGQRVTLRCSPRSGDLSVYWYQQSLDQGLQFLIQYYNGEERAKGNILERFSAQQFPDLHSELNLSSLELGDSALYFCASSVGGTSGLETQYFGPGTRLLVL.

The chain couples TRBV11-3 to TRBJ2-7; 8 bases are a match to TRBD1. The germline V gene encodes CDR1 SGHNT and CDR2 YENEEA. The junction had 2 bases not matched to a gene; V was cut back by 3 bases and J by 4 bases. The CDR3 consists of 13 residues. Written as DNA, the CDR3 is TGTGCCAGCAGCTTCGACAGGGGTTACGAGCAGTACTTC. It encodes CASSFDRGYEQYF.

The chain uses TRBV6-4 and TRBJ2-3, with 9 bases matching TRBD2. The V segment lost 3 bases and the J segment 0 bases; nucleotides outside the gene matches: 7. Looked up from germline, CDR1 is MRHNA and CDR2 is SNTAGT. The CDR3 runs 17 residues. This CDR3 reads CASSEAGGGLSTDTQYF. The CDR3 nucleotides are TGTGCCAGCAGTGAAGCGGGGGGAGGACTGAGCACAGATACGCAGTATTTT.

Turning to this clone: Other DNA sequences in this specimen translate into the identical CDR3. This chain uses TRBV10-3 with TRBJ1-2; no clear D gene. Trimming cost V 1 base and J 4 bases, with 16 bases left between them. The CDR3 totals 16 residues. The germline V gene has CDR1 ENHRY and CDR2 SYGVKD. Written as DNA, the CDR3 is TGTGCCATCAGTGAGTATGAGGTGGAAACGGGCTATGGCTACACCTTC. The encoded protein is CAISEYEVETGYGYTF.

This clone was seen only once. This CDR3 is also generated by other DNA sequences in the sample. This chain links TRBV6-1 with TRBJ1-5; D possibly corresponds to TRBD1 (5 bases). V gave up 7 bases and J gave up 13 bases, with 20 bases separating them. Germline V lookup: CDR1 MNHNS, CDR2 SASEGT. CDR3 size: 13 residues. The CDR3 reads CASIFSGGEAQHF. Written as DNA, the CDR3 is TGTGCCAGCATTTTCTCCGGAGGGGAAGCTCAGCATTTT.